Sequencing of this T cell receptor (beta chain) was carried out in a study of blood T cell repertoires in COVID-19. Sequencing used immunoSEQ multiplex PCR; TCRdb keeps in-frame clones, though not all of them. The sample holds just under 250,000 clones; 75% to 90% are singletons and the top ten take around 4%. This CDR3 comprises 14 residues. Germline V CDR1 and CDR2: SGHTA, FQGNSA. Trimming shortened V by 5 bases and J by 5 bases, and 15 bases separated the two germline ends. The sample holds a few counts of this clone. The chain joins TRBV7-2 to TRBJ1-2; D unresolved. The sample comprised PBMCs or T cells enriched from blood (not recorded which). The TCR sequence derives from a woman in her 30s who had recovered from COVID-19. This chain's CDR3 is CASSTRAGEYGYTF. In nucleotides, the CDR3 is TGTGCCAGCAGCACCCGTGCAGGCGAATATGGCTACACCTTC. The full variable domain, its missing parts supplied by reference TRBV7-2 and TRBJ1-2, is GAGVSQSPSNKVTEKGKDVELRCDPISGHTALYWYRQSLGQGLEFLIYFQGNSAPDKSGLPSDRFSAERTGGSVSTLTIQRTQQEDSAVYLCASSTRAGEYGYTFGSGTRLTVV.